The clone carrying this T cell receptor (beta chain) was counted a single time. This sample is part of a study of PD-1 blockade in classical Hodgkin lymphoma. Repertoires were generated with immunoSEQ multiplex PCR, while TCRdb's copy carries only in-frame clones and drops some. This sample yields 20,000 to 30,000 clones, of which about 86% are seen a single time; around 20% belongs to the top ten. Every patient was affected by relapse after autologous stem cell transplantation, while exposure to brentuximab vedotin was not uniform. Best outcomes ranged across complete response, partial response and progressive disease. This CDR3 contains 15 residues. V shed 5 bases and J shed 1 base, with 14 bases lying between them. Germline V gene lookup returns CDR1 MDHEN and CDR2 SYDVKM.

This chain uses TRBV28 with TRBJ1-1; D ambiguous. The sequence was obtained from a human donor with classical Hodgkin lymphoma. The sequences come from peripheral blood mononuclear cells (PBMCs), collected before the second cycle of nivolumab. CDR3 bases: TGTGCCAGCAGTCCCCAGACACCACCGAACACTGAAGCTTTCTTT. This sequence encodes CASSPQTPPNTEAFF.